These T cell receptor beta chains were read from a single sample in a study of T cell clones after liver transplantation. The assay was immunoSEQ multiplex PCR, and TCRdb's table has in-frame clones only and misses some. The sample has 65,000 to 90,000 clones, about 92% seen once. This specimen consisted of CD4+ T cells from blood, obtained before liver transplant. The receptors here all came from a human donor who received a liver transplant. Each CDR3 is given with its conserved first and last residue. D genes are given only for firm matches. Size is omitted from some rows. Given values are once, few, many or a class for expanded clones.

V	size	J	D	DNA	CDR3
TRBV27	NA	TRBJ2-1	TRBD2	TGTACCACGGGAGGGTCCTACAATGAGCAGTTCTTC	CTTGGSYNEQFF
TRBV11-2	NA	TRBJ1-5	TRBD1	TGTGCCAGCAGCAAAGGGACAGGCGCAAATCAGCCCCAGCATTTT	CASSKGTGANQPQHF
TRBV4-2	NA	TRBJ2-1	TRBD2	TGTGCCAGCAGCCAAGTGGGACTAGCGGGAGGGAACAATGAGCAGTTCTTC	CASSQVGLAGGNNEQFF
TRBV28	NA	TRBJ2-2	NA	TGTGCCAGCAGGACCGGGTCCCGGACCGGGGAGCTGTTTTTT	CASRTGSRTGELFF
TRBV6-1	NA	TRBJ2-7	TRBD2	TGTGCCAGCACCCTAGCGGATCCCTACGAGCAGTACTTC	CASTLADPYEQYF
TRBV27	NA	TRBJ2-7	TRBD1	TGTGCCAGCAGTTTATACAGGGGGCACGACGAGCAGTACTTC	CASSLYRGHDEQYF
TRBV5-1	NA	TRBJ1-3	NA	TGCGCCAGCAGCTTGGGTGCGCTCGCCTCTGGAAACACCATATATTTT	CASSLGALASGNTIYF
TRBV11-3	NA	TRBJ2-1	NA	TGTGCCAGCAGCTTAGGCCGCGCTACCTACAATGAGCAGTTCTTC	CASSLGRATYNEQFF
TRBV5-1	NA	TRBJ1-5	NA	TGCGCCAGCAGCTTTGAAGGTGGTCAGCCCCAGCATTTT	CASSFEGGQPQHF
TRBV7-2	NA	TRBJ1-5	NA	TGTGCCAGCAGCCTCTCGGGGTACAATCAGCCCCAGCATTTT	CASSLSGYNQPQHF
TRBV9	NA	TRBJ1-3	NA	TGTGCCAGCAGCGGGACGGTATTCTCTGGAAACACCATATATTTT	CASSGTVFSGNTIYF
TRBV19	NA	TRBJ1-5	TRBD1	TGTGCCAGTAGTCCAACAGGGGGCTTGGGTCAGCCCCAGCATTTT	CASSPTGGLGQPQHF
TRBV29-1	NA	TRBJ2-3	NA	TGCAGCGCGATCCAGGGAACCGCAGATACGCAGTATTTT	CSAIQGTADTQYF
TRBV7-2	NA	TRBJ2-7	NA	TGTGCCAGCAGCTTGCTCAGTTTCTTGTCGCTAGATTACGAGCAGTACTTC	CASSLLSFLSLDYEQYF
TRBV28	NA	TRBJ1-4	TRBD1	TGTGCCAGCAGTTTTTACAGGGGTGGAGGCGAAAAACTGTTTTTT	CASSFYRGGGEKLFF
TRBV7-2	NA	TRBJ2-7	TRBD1	TGTGCCAGCAGCCCAAGGACAGGGATCTACGAGCAGTACTTC	CASSPRTGIYEQYF
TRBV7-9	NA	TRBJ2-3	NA	TGTGCCAGCAGCTCCACGGACAGAGATACGCAGTATTTT	CASSSTDRDTQYF
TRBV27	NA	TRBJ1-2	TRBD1	TGTGCCAGCAGTCCGAAGACAGGGGTCGGCTACACCTTC	CASSPKTGVGYTF
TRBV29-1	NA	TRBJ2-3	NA	TGCAGCGTTGACCAGGGGAGCATGGATACGCAGTATTTT	CSVDQGSMDTQYF
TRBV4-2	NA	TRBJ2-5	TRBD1	TGTGCCAGCAGCCAAGATCTGGAGACAGGGCAAGAGACCCAGTACTTC	CASSQDLETGQETQYF
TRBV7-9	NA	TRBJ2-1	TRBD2	TGTGCCGACGAGGGTAGCGGGAGCAGCTACAATGAGCAGTTCTTC	CADEGSGSSYNEQFF
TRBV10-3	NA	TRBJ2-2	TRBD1	TGTGCCATCAGTGAACGGACAGGGGGAAACACCGGGGAGCTGTTTTTT	CAISERTGGNTGELFF
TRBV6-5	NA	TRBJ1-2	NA	TGTGCCAGCAGTCCCCAGGAGGTTCCGTATGGCTACACCTTC	CASSPQEVPYGYTF
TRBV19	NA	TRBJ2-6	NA	TGTGCCAGTTCAGGGGCTGGGGCCAACGTCCTGACTTTC	CASSGAGANVLTF
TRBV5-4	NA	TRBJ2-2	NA	TGTGCCAGCAGCTCAGGGACAATCGGGACCGGGGAGCTGTTTTTT	CASSSGTIGTGELFF
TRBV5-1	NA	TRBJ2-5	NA	TGCGCCAGCAGCTTGAAAGAGACCCAGTACTTC	CASSLKETQYF
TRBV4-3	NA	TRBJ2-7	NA	TGCGCCAGCAGCCAAGAAAGGGCCAACGAGCAGTACTTC	CASSQERANEQYF
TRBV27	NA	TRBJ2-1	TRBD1	TGTGCCAGCAGAGGGGGCGCGACCTACAATGAGCAGTTCTTC	CASRGGATYNEQFF
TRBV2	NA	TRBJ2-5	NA	TGTGCCAGCAGTGATAGGTACGGCACACAAGAGACCCAGTACTTC	CASSDRYGTQETQYF
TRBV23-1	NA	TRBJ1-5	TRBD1	TGCGCCAGCAGTCAATCGCAGGGGGTCCGAAGCAATCAGCCCCAGCATTTT	CASSQSQGVRSNQPQHF
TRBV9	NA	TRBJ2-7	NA	TGTGCCAGCAGCGTAGATCAAGACTCCTACGAGCAGTACTTC	CASSVDQDSYEQYF
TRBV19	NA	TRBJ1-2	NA	TGTGCCAGTAGTATAGAACTCGTCGGGGGCTACACCTTC	CASSIELVGGYTF
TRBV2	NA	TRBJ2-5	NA	TGTGCCAGCAGTGAATACAGCCAAGAGACCCAGTACTTC	CASSEYSQETQYF
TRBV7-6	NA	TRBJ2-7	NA	TGTGCCAGCAGCTTAGGGGGGAAATACGAGCAGTACTTC	CASSLGGKYEQYF
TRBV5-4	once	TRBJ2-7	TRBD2	TGTGCCAGCAGCAGCCGAACTAGCGGGAGTTACGAGCAGTACTTC	CASSSRTSGSYEQYF
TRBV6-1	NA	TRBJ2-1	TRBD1	TGTGCCAGCAGTCTACAGGGGGGCTCCTACAATGAGCAGTTCTTC	CASSLQGGSYNEQFF
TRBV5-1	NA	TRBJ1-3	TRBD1	TGCGCCAGCAGTTACTCCGGGACAGGGACTGGAAACACCATATATTTT	CASSYSGTGTGNTIYF
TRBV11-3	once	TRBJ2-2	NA	TGTGCCAGCAGCTTGACAGGGACTAACACCGGGGAGCTGTTTTTT	CASSLTGTNTGELFF
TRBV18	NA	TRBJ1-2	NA	TGTGCCAGCTCACTTGACACGTGGAAATACTATGGCTACACCTTC	CASSLDTWKYYGYTF
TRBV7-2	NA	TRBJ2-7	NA	TGTGCCAGCAGGCCTCGGGCCAGCTCCTACGAGCAGTACTTC	CASRPRASSYEQYF
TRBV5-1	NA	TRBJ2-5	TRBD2	TGCGCCAGCAGCAAGGGACTAGCGGGAGAAAAGGAGGAGACCCAGTACTTC	CASSKGLAGEKEETQYF
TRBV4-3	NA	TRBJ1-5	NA	TGCGCCAGCAGCCAGACGACAGGCGGGCGCCAGCCCCAGCATTTT	CASSQTTGGRQPQHF
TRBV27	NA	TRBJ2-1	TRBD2	TGTGCCAGCATACCGTGGGAGGGCCGGAATGAGCAGTTCTTC	CASIPWEGRNEQFF
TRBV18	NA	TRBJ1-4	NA	TGTGCCAGCTCACCCCCGCAGCCTAATGAAAAACTGTTTTTT	CASSPPQPNEKLFF
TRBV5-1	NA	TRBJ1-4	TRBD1	TGCGCCAGCAGCGAGGGACAGTGGGGAGCGGCTAATGAAAAACTGTTTTTT	CASSEGQWGAANEKLFF
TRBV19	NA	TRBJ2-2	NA	TGTGCCAGTCAAAGCGATTCGCGGCGATACACCGGGGAGCTGTTTTTT	CASQSDSRRYTGELFF
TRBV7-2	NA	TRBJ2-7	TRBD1	TGTGCCAGCAGCACGAAGACAGGGGGCGTCTACGAGCAGTACTTC	CASSTKTGGVYEQYF
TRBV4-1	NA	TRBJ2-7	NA	TGCGCCAGCAGTTCGATGGGGGGCTACGAGCAGTACTTC	CASSSMGGYEQYF
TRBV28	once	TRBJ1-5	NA	TGTGCCAGCACCGACGGATACAATCAGCCCCAGCATTTT	CASTDGYNQPQHF
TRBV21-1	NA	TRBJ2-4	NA	TGTGCCAGCAGCCGGGACGGTTTTTCCAAAAACATTCAGTACTTC	CASSRDGFSKNIQYF
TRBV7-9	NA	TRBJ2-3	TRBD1	TGTGCCAGCAGCCGACAATCGGGGACAGGGCAGTATTTT	CASSRQSGTGQYF
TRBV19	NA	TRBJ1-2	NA	TGTGCCAGTAGTATGGAGGACTCTAACTATGGCTACACCTTC	CASSMEDSNYGYTF
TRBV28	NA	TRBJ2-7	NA	TGTGCCAGCAGTTTGGCCCCCTACGAGCAGTACTTC	CASSLAPYEQYF
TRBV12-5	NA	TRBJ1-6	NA	TGTGCTAGTCGACATTCACCCCTCCACTTT	CASRHSPLHF
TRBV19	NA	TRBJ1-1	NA	TGTGCCAGCGATCCCGGGCGGGGCACTGAAGCTTTCTTT	CASDPGRGTEAFF